This T cell receptor beta chain was sequenced during a study of regulatory T cells in long-lasting Graves disease. Time point in this sample: persistent/refractory GD, antithyroid drugs over 5 years with positive TRAb. RNA isolated from PBMCs was used to make the TCR library. Combining iRepertoire HTBI primers with Arm-PCR of CDR3 regions, the authors built TCR beta libraries. TCRdb reanalysed the multiplex PCR reads using MiXCR and keeps one entry per CDR3 protein. The sample lists hundreds of thousands of distinct CDR3 sequences; 20% to 25% were seen once. This clonotype was picked up many times. Its antigen is not known. Study-level points and caveats: Under persistent disease, TRBV28, TRBJ1-2 and TRBJ2-5 were used preferentially.

Germline assignment: CDR1 SNHLY and CDR2 FYNNEI. The CDR3 runs to 15 residues. The V and J ends lost 7 bases and 2 bases respectively, with 14 bases between them. This clonotype was sampled from a female donor with Graves disease. This rearrangement joins TRBV2 to TRBJ2-2, with D possibly being TRBD1 (6 bases). The sequencing here drew on peripheral blood mononuclear cells (PBMCs), taken when the disease was refractory, from a patient treated with antithyroid drugs. The CDR3, as DNA: TGTGCCAGCAAAAATTCCGGGACAAACACCGGGGAGCTGTTTTTT. Encoded protein: CASKNSGTNTGELFF.